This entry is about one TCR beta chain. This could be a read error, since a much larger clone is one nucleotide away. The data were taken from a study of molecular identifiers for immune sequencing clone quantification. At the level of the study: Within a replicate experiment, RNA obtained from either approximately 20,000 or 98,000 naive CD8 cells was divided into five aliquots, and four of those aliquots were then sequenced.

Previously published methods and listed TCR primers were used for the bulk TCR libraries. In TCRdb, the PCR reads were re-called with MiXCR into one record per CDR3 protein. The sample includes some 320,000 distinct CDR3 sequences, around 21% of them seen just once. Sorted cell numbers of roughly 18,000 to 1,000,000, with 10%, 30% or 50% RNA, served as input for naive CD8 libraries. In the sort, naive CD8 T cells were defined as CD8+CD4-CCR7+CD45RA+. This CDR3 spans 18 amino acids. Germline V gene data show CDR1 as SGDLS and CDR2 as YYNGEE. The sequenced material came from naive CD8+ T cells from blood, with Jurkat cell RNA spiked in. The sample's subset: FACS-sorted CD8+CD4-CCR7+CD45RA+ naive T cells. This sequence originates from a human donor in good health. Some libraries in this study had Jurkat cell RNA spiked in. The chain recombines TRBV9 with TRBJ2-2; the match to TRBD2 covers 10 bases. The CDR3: CASNVAWGTSVNTGELFF. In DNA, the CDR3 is TGTGCCAGCAACGTAGCATGGGGGACTAGCGTGAACACCGGGGAGCTGTTTTTT.